The 17 T cell receptor beta chains listed next were all sequenced from one sample in a study of T cell repertoires in cytomegalovirus infection. TCRdb passed the reads through MiXCR, listing each CDR3 protein once. The sample lists roughly 500,000 distinct CDR3 sequences; 30% to 35% were seen once. These receptors are not linked to any known antigen. Sample: cultured PBMCs, taken from culture after CMV antigen stimulation. These receptors all stem from a human donor in good health (CMV status not recorded). Some clones in this sample may be carry-over from other donors' samples.

In this sample, this clonotype turned up a few times. The J gene is TRBJ1-5, the V gene TRBV4-2, with D unresolved. The ends were cut back, 1 base at V and 5 bases at J, with 15 bases in the middle. The CDR3 runs 16 residues. In germline, CDR1 is LGHNA, CDR2 YNFKEQ. The CDR3 protein is CASSQGLSGSDQPQHF. The DNA for the CDR3 is TGTGCCAGCAGCCAAGGGTTGAGCGGATCCGATCAGCCCCAGCATTTT.

This clonotype was seen a handful of times. This chain links TRBV7-2 with TRBJ2-6; perhaps D is TRBD1 or TRBD2 (5 bases each). V was trimmed by 2 bases and J by 4 bases, leaving 9 bases between them. The CDR3 runs 15 residues. Looked up from germline, CDR1 is SGHTA and CDR2 is FQGNSA. CDR3 loop: CASSLMGVGANVLTF. The DNA for the CDR3 is TGTGCCAGCAGCTTAATGGGGGTGGGGGCCAACGTCCTGACTTTC.

This sequence joins TRBV7-2 and TRBJ1-1; 9 bases align to TRBD1. This CDR3 is built from 16 residues. The V gene end was trimmed by 3 bases and the J gene end by 3 bases; junction bases not matched to a gene: 8. Germline assignment: CDR1 SGHTA and CDR2 FQGNSA. CDR3 in DNA: TGTGCCAGCAGCTTTCTTACTCGGACAGGGGACACTGAAGCTTTCTTT. Translated, it gives CASSFLTRTGDTEAFF. The full variable domain, rest sourced from reference TRBV7-2 and TRBJ1-1, is GAGVSQSPSNKVTEKGKDVELRCDPISGHTALYWYRQSLGQGLEFLIYFQGNSAPDKSGLPSDRFSAERTGGSVSTLTIQRTQQEDSAVYLCASSFLTRTGDTEAFFGQGTRLTVV.

This clonotype was detected ten times or more. V is TRBV7-2 and J is TRBJ2-2; D is undetermined. The CDR3 has 14 amino acids. Between the trimmed V and J ends, which lost 3 bases and 1 base, there was a span of 6 bases. The V gene's germline CDR1 is SGHTA and CDR2 FQGNSA. Here the CDR3 reads CASSFDLNTGELFF. The CDR3 DNA reads as TGTGCCAGCAGCTTCGACTTGAACACCGGGGAGCTGTTTTTT.

Comment on this clonotype: This sequence may be a read error, since a much larger clone differs from it by one base. The J gene is TRBJ2-5, the V gene TRBV7-6; the match to TRBD2 covers 7 bases. Germline CDR1 SGHVS, CDR2 FNYEAQ. V shed 4 bases and J 5 bases; nucleotides not matched to a gene: 7. The CDR3 covers 14 residues. CDR3 DNA: TGTGCCAGCAGCTCCCGACTAGCTGGGGAGACCCAGTACTTC. This encodes CASSSRLAGETQYF.

This clonotype has ten or more counts. This chain links TRBV7-2 with TRBJ1-5; 11 bases line up with TRBD1. Germline V gene lookup returns CDR1 SGHTA and CDR2 FQGNSA. The CDR3 is made up of 16 amino acids. V was clipped by 4 bases and J by 4 bases; unmatched bases: 6. The CDR3 here is CASSSRTGGGNQPQHF. The DNA for the CDR3 is TGTGCCAGCAGCTCGAGGACAGGGGGCGGTAATCAGCCCCAGCATTTT.

The genes are TRBV27 and TRBJ1-2, with 7 bases aligning to TRBD1. The CDR3 has 13 amino acids. The trim removed 5 bases at V and 1 base at J, leaving 1 base unmatched. Germline-derived CDR1 and CDR2 are MNHEY and SMNVEV (reference sequence). The CDR3 here is CASSGTDNYGYTF. The CDR3 DNA reads as TGTGCCAGCAGTGGGACAGATAACTATGGCTACACCTTC.

V gene TRBV25-1 combines with J gene TRBJ2-7; no reliable D call. CDR1 and CDR2 (germline): MGHDK, SYGVNS. This CDR3 is built from 13 residues. V lost 1 base to trimming and J lost 5 bases, with 9 bases between them. The CDR3 is CASSESKFHEQYF. The CDR3 DNA follows: TGTGCCAGCAGTGAATCTAAGTTTCACGAGCAGTACTTC.

The V gene is TRBV27, the J gene TRBJ1-4; D gene uncertain. Germline loops: CDR1 MNHEY, CDR2 SMNVEV (reference sequence). Trimming stripped 5 bases from V and 0 bases from J, with 10 bases between. The CDR3 is 15 amino acids. CDR3 nucleotide sequence: TGTGCCAGCAGTCCAGATATCGCAACTAATGAAAAACTGTTTTTT. This gives the protein CASSPDIATNEKLFF. Full variable domain (outside the CDR3, taken from reference TRBV27 and TRBJ1-4): EAQVTQNPRYLITVTGKKLTVTCSQNMNHEYMSWYRQDPGLGLRQIYYSMNVEVTDKGDVPEGYKVSRKEKRNFPLILESPSPNQTSLYFCASSPDIATNEKLFFGSGTQLSVL.

V and J are TRBV9 and TRBJ2-1, with 14 bases identical to TRBD2. The length of the CDR3 is 16 residues. V shed 0 bases and J 10 bases; nucleotides not matched to a gene: 6. Per the germline V gene, CDR1 is SGDLS and CDR2 is YYNGEE. The CDR3: CASSVVGTSGSREQFF. CDR3 nucleotide sequence: TGTGCCAGCAGCGTAGTCGGGACTAGCGGGAGTCGGGAGCAGTTCTTC.

In its sample, this clonotype was seen many times. V usage is TRBV7-2 and J usage is TRBJ2-3; 8 nucleotides line up with TRBD1. With V trimmed by 1 base and J by 7 bases, 7 bases remained unmatched. The CDR3 totals 15 residues. The V gene's germline CDR1 is SGHTA and CDR2 FQGNSA. The CDR3 sequence is CASSLDRGERNTQYF. The CDR3 coding sequence is TGTGCCAGCAGCTTAGACAGGGGGGAGAGGAATACGCAGTATTTT.

V is TRBV6-5 and J is TRBJ2-1; the D gene could be TRBD1 or TRBD2 (5 bases each). The V end lost 0 bases, the J end lost 6 bases, and 21 bases lay between the germline ends. The length of the CDR3 is 18 residues. Germline V gives CDR1 MNHEY, CDR2 SVGAGI. This chain's CDR3 is CASSYSGPDRRVLNEQFF. The CDR3 coding sequence is TGTGCCAGCAGTTACTCGGGACCTGACCGTAGGGTGCTCAATGAGCAGTTCTTC.

The chain employs TRBV7-9 and TRBJ2-7; TRBD1 aligns across 8 bases. Germline CDR1 and CDR2: SEHNR and FQNEAQ (reference sequence). The CDR3 covers 12 residues. V shed 5 bases and J 6 bases; nucleotides not matched to a gene: 3. CDR3 nucleotides: TGTGCCAGCAGCCACGACAGGGGCGAGCAGTACGTC. Translated, it gives CASSHDRGEQYV.

This clonotype was observed a handful of times. The J gene is TRBJ2-4, the V gene TRBV27, with D possibly called TRBD1 or TRBD2 (5 bases each). Germline CDR1 MNHEY, CDR2 SMNVEV (reference sequence). V was clipped by 5 bases and J by 5 bases, with 16 bases between them. The CDR3 runs 15 residues. The CDR3 loop is CASSAPGTLQNIQYF. The CDR3 DNA follows: TGTGCCAGCAGTGCCCCCGGGACGCTCCAAAACATTCAGTACTTC.

This clonotype was counted a few times. V is TRBV5-6 and J is TRBJ1-1, with no clear D. Looked up from germline, CDR1 is SGHDT and CDR2 is YYEEEE. The length of the CDR3 is 14 residues. V lost 0 bases, J lost 1 base, and 7 bases lay in between. The CDR3 DNA reads as TGTGCCAGCAGCTTGGGGATGAAGAACACTGAAGCTTTCTTT. This translates into CASSLGMKNTEAFF.

This chain links TRBV4-1 with TRBJ2-2, with no clear D. In germline, CDR1 is MGHRA, CDR2 YSYEKL. Trimming pared 5 bases from V and 3 bases from J, leaving 7 bases between. The CDR3 is made up of 13 amino acids. CDR3 DNA: TGCGCCAGCAGCAATCTGCACACCGGGGAGCTGTTTTTT. This sequence encodes CASSNLHTGELFF.

The rearrangement joins TRBV19 to TRBJ1-6, with D perhaps matching TRBD1 (5 bases). The V gene lost 0 bases and the J gene lost 7 bases, with 13 bases spanning the gap. The CDR3 is 16 amino acids. Germline V gene lookup returns CDR1 LNHDA and CDR2 SQIVND (reference sequence). CDR3 sequence (DNA): TGTGCCAGTAGTATAGATCAATGGGGCGGGAATTCACCCCTCCACTTT. The encoded protein is CASSIDQWGGNSPLHF.